This TCR beta chain was sequenced for a study of beta chain features in type 1 diabetes. Across the study: All samples together contributed around 98,000,000 sorted cells for examination.

On this clone: Its antigen is as yet unknown.

Sorting of CD4+ naive, central memory, regulatory and stem cell-like memory cells was performed via CD45RO/CCR7/CD25/CD127/CD95/CD27. Reverse transcription of all isolated RNA meant that expressed TCRB transcripts were sequenced. Using immunoSEQ multiplex PCR, the repertoire was profiled, and TCRdb retains in-frame clones only, with some absent. The sample has 310,000 or so clones; around 9% are singletons. Points from the study as a whole: TCRB CDR3s from Type 1 diabetes patients were moderately but significantly shorter in all four CD4+ subsets.

This CDR3 has 16 amino acids. The germline V gene encodes CDR1 SGDLS and CDR2 YYNGEE. Trimming took 3 bases from V and 9 from J; bases not matched to a gene: 12. This sequence joins TRBV9 and TRBJ2-1; TRBD2 aligns across 10 bases. The sequencing sample was made of central memory CD4+ T cells from blood. The clonotype comes from a man aged 30 to 45 with type 1 diabetes. In DNA, the CDR3 is TGTGCCAGCAGCGCTCATAGCGGGGGGAATATAGCTGAGCAGTTCTTC. Translation: CASSAHSGGNIAEQFF.